This TCR beta chain derives from a study of T cell repertoires in cytomegalovirus infection. Study details: In public TCR beta signatures, there were indications of both CMV infection and matching HLA type.

Germline V CDR1 and CDR2: SGHTA, FQGNSA. The CDR3 runs to 15 residues. One entry per CDR3 protein, called by TCRdb with MiXCR from the reads. The table shows roughly 280,000 distinct CDR3 sequences, with 12% to 15% occurring only once. Overall study results and limits: Dominating the ex vivo response were HLA-C-restricted CMV-specific TCR beta clonotypes. The study identified carriers of CMV plus the relevant HLA from cumulative public TCR beta family frequency.

As for this clonotype: Antigen: not known. A much larger clone is a single base away; this may be a read error.

The clonotype comes from a human donor in good health (CMV status not recorded). Some clones in this sample may be carry-over from other donors' samples. Sequenced sample: PBMCs. This sequence joins TRBV7-2 and TRBJ1-4, with D perhaps TRBD1 (5 bases). Here the CDR3 reads CASSLGQRTNENLFF. CDR3 in DNA: TGTGCCAGCAGCTTAGGACAGCGGACAAATGAAAACCTGTTTTTT.